A selection of T cell receptor beta chains follows, all from one sample in a study of blood T cell repertoires in COVID-19. Some clones are missing from TCRdb's copy, which holds only in-frame ones; the method was immunoSEQ multiplex PCR. The sample lists 200,000 or so clones, approximately 84% occurring once. Sequencing was carried out using peripheral blood. The receptors here all came from a human donor with acute or convalescent COVID-19. The donor label of this sample is uncertain. Both conserved end residues are part of each CDR3. The order of the fields is J gene, V gene, D gene, CDR3 protein, CDR3 DNA. A D gene is named only where the DNA matches it firmly.

TRBJ2-2	TRBV7-6	-	CASSLEQRGGELFF	TGTGCCAGCAGCTTAGAACAACGAGGCGGGGAGCTGTTTTTT
TRBJ1-6	TRBV7-2	-	CASRSTGSSYNSPLHF	TGTGCCAGCAGATCTACAGGGAGCTCCTATAATTCACCCCTCCACTTT
TRBJ1-5	TRBV19	TRBD1	CASSTTGGGQPQHF	TGTGCCAGTAGTACTACAGGGGGGGGTCAGCCCCAGCATTTT
TRBJ1-1	TRBV3-1/TRBV3-2	TRBD1	CASSQTGLNTEAFF	TGTGCCAGCAGCCAGACAGGGCTCAACACTGAAGCTTTCTTT
TRBJ2-1	TRBV6-5	TRBD2	CASRTPGTRFSEQFF	TGTGCCAGCAGAACCCCCGGGACTAGGTTCTCTGAGCAGTTCTTC
TRBJ2-7	TRBV29-1	-	CSVERQPGEQYF	TGCAGCGTTGAAAGACAGCCCGGTGAGCAGTACTTC
TRBJ1-5	TRBV6-1	-	CASSEYVTHSNQPQHF	TGTGCCAGCAGTGAATATGTGACACATAGCAATCAGCCCCAGCATTTT
TRBJ2-1	TRBV28	TRBD2	CASTFPSVAGTDEQFF	TGTGCCAGCACCTTCCCATCGGTAGCGGGAACCGATGAGCAGTTCTTC
TRBJ2-7	TRBV27	TRBD1	CASSLRWTGTYEQYF	TGTGCCAGCAGTTTAAGGTGGACAGGGACCTACGAGCAGTACTTC
TRBJ2-7	TRBV7-9	TRBD2	CASSHWAGGIHSEQYF	TGTGCCAGCAGCCACTGGGCGGGAGGGATCCATTCCGAGCAGTACTTC
TRBJ1-4	TRBV28	-	CASKQGSGSEKLFF	TGTGCCAGTAAACAGGGATCAGGCTCTGAAAAACTGTTTTTT
TRBJ2-1	TRBV2	-	CASRGPPAYNEQFF	TGTGCCAGCAGGGGGCCCCCTGCCTACAATGAGCAGTTCTTC
TRBJ2-2	TRBV18	-	CASSSAGELFF	TGTGCCAGCTCCTCTGCCGGGGAGCTGTTTTTT